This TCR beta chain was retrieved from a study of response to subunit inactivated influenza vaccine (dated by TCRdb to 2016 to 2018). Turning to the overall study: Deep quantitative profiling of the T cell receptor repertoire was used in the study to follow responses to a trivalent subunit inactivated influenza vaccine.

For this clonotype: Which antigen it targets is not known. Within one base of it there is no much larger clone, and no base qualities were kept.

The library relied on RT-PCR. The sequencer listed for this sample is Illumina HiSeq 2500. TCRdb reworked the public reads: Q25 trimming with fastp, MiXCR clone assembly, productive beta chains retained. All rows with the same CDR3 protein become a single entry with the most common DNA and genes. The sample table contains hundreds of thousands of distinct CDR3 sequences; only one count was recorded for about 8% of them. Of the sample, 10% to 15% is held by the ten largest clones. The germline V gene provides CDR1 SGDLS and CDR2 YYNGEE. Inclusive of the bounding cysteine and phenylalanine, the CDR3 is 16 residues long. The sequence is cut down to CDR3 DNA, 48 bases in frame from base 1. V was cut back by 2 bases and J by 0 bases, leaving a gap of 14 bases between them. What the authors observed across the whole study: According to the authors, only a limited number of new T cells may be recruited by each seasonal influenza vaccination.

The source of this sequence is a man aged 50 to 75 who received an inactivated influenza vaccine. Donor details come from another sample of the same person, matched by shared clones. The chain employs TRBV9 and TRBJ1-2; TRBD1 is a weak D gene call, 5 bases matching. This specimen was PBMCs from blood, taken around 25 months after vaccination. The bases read TGTGCCAGCAGCGTTCGCCCAGGGCCTACTAACTATGGCTACACCTTC. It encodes CASSVRPGPTNYGYTF. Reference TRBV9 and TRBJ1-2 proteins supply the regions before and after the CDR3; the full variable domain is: DSGVTQTPKHLITATGQRVTLRCSPRSGDLSVYWYQQSLDQGLQFLIQYYNGEERAKGNILERFSAQQFPDLHSELNLSSLELGDSALYFCASSVRPGPTNYGYTFGSGTRLTVV.